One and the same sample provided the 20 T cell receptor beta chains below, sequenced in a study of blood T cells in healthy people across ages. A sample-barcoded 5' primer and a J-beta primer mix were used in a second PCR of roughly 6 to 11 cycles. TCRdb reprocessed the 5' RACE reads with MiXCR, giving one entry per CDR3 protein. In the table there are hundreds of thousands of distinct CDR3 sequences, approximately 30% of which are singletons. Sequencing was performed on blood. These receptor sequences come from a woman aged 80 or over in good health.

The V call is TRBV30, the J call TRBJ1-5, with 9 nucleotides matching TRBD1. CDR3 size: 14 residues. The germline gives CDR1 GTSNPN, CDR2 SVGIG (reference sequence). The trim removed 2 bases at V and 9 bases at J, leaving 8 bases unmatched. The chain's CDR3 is CAWSLVDRGAPQHF. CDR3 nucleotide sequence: TGTGCCTGGAGTTTAGTGGACAGGGGCGCGCCCCAGCATTTT.

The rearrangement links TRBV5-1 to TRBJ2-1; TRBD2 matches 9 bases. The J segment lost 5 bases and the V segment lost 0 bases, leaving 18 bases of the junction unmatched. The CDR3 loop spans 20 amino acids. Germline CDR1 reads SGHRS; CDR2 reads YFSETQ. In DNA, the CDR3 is TGCGCCAGCAGCTTGGGTCCCGCCGGCACCCGACTAGCGGTTAACAATGAGCAGTTCTTC. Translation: CASSLGPAGTRLAVNNEQFF.

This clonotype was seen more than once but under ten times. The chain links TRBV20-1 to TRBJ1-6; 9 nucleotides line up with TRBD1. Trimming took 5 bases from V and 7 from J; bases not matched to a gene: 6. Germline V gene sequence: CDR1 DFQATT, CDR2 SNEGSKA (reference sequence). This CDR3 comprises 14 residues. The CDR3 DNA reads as TGCAGTGCTGGGGGGGACAGGGCAAATTCACCCCTCCACTTT. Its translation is CSAGGDRANSPLHF.

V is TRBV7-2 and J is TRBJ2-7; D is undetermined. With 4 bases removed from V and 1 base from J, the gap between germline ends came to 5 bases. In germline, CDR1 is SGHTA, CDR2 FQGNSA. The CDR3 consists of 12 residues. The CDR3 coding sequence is TGTGCCAGCAGCTCTGCTTCCTACGAGCAGTACTTC. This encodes CASSSASYEQYF.

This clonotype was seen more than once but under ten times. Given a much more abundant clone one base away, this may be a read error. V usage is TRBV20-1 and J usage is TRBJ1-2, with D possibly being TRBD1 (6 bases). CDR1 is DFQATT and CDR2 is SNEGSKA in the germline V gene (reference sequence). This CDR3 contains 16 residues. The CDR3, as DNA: TGCAGTGCTAGAGATCCCGGACAGCGGAGTCACTATGACTACACCTTC. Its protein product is CSARDPGQRSHYDYTF.

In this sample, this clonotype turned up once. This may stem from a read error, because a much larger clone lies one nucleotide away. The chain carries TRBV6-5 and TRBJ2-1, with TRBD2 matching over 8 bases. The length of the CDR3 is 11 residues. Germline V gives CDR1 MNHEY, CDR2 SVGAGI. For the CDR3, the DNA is TGTGTCACCACGGGAGGGGGTGAGCAGTTCTTC. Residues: CVTTGGGEQFF.

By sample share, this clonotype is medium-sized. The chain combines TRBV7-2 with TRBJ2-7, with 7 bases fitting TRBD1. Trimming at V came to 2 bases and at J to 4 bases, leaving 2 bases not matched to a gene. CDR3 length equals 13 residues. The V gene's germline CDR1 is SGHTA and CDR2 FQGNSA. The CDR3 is CASSLRQGYEQYF. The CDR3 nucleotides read TGTGCCAGCAGCTTAAGACAGGGATACGAGCAGTACTTC.

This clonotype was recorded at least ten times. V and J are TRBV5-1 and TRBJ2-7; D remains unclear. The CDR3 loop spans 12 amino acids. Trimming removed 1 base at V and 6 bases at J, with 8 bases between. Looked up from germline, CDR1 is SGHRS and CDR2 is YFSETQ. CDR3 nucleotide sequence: TGCGCCAGCAGCTTGTCGATGAGCGAGCAGTACTTC. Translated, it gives CASSLSMSEQYF.

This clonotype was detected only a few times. The CDR3 region has the DNA TGTGCCAGCAGTTTTCGTCTGAGGGGGGCGACCGAAGCTTTCTTT. Protein product: CASSFRLRGATEAFF. The chain couples TRBV2 to TRBJ1-1, with D maybe TRBD1 (6 bases). Deletions cut 5 bases from V and 8 bases from J, with 21 bases between. This CDR3 is built from 15 residues. CDR1 SNHLY and CDR2 FYNNEI come from the germline V gene.

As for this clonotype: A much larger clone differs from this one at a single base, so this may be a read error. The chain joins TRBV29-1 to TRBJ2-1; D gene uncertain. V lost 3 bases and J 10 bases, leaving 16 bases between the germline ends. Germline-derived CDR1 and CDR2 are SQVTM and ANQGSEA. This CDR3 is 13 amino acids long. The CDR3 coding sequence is TGCAGCGTTGAGTCTGCAGCTACCTACGAGCAGTTCTTC. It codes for CSVESAATYEQFF.

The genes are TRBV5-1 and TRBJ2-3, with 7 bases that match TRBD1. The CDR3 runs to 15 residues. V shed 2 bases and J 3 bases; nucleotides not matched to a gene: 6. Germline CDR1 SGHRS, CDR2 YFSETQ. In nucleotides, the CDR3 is TGCGCCAGCAGCTTCGGACAGGCCGGAACAGATACGCAGTATTTT. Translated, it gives CASSFGQAGTDTQYF.

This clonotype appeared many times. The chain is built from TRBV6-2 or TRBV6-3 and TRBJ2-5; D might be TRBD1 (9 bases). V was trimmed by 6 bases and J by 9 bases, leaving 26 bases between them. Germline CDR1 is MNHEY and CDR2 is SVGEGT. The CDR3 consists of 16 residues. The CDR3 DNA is TGTGCCAGCAGCCTACAGGGGGCGGGAGGAAAAAGGCCCCAGTACTTC. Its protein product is CASSLQGAGGKRPQYF.

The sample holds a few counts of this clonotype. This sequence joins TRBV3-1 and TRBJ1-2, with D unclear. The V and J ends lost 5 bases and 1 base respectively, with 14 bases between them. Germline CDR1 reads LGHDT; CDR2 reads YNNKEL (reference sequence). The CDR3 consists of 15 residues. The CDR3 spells CASSLSQSHNYGYTF. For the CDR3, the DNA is TGTGCCAGCAGCTTATCCCAGAGTCATAACTATGGCTACACCTTC.

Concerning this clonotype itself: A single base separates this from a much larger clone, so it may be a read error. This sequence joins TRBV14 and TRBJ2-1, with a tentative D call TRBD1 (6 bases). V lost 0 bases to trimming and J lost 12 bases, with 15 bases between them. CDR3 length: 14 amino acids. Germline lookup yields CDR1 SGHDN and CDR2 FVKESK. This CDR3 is CASSQDRRGTAQFF. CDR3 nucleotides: TGTGCCAGCAGCCAAGATCGCAGGGGAACGGCGCAGTTCTTC.

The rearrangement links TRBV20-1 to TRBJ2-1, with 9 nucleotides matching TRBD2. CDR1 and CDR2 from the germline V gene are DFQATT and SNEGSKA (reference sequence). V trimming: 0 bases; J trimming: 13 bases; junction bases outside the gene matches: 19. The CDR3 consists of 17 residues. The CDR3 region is CSARDHDGGGARETQFF. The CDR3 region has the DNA TGCAGTGCTAGAGATCATGACGGCGGGGGGGCCAGGGAGACCCAGTTCTTC.

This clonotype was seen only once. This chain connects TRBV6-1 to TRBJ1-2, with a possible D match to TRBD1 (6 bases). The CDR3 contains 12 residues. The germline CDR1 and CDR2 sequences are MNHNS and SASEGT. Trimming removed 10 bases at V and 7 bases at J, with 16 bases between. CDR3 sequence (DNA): TGTGCCAACACGGACAGACTCGGTGGCTACACCTTC. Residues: CANTDRLGGYTF.

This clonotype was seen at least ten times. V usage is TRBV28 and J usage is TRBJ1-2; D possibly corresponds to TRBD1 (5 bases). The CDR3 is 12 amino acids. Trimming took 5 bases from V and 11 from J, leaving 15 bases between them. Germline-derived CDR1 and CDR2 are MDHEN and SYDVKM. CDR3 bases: TGTGCCAGCAGTGTAGGGATGGAGGGGTACACCTTC. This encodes CASSVGMEGYTF.

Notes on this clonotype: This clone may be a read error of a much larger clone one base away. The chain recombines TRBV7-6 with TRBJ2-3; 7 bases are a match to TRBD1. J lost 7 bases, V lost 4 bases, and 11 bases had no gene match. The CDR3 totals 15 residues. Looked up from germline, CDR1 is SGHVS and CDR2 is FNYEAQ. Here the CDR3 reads CASSWSTGAKHTQYF. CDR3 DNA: TGTGCCAGCAGCTGGAGCACAGGGGCTAAACATACGCAGTATTTT.

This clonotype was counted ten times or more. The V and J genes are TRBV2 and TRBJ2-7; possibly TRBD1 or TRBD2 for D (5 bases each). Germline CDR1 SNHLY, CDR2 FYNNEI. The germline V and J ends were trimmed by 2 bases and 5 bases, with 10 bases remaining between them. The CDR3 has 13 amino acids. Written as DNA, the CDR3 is TGTGCCAGCAGTGAACAGGGACGGAACGAGCAGTACTTC. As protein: CASSEQGRNEQYF.

The CDR3 nucleotides are TGTGCCAGCAGTTTGTGGGCAGACTACGAGCAGTACTTC. This sequence encodes CASSLWADYEQYF. This sequence joins TRBV12-3 or TRBV12-4 and TRBJ2-7, with unresolved D. With 3 bases removed from V and 3 bases from J, the gap between germline ends came to 9 bases. There are 13 residues in the CDR3.